This T cell receptor beta chain was obtained from a study of cytomegalovirus exposure and HLA in healthy donors. Background on the study: A subsequent analysis stated that the 120 validation repertoires were run on the same platform as the roughly 670 first-cohort repertoires. Study results and limitations: The study recorded about 160 TCR beta chains that were cytomegalovirus-associated. TCR clusters originating in the first cohort tended to co-occur in the roughly 120 validation repertoires, according to a later analysis.

There are a few counts of this clone. Its specificity is not known. The length of the CDR3 is 15 residues. V lost 7 bases and J lost 5, with 18 bases in between. CDR1 MNHEY and CDR2 SVGAGI come from the germline V gene. The assay was immunoSEQ multiplex PCR, and TCRdb's table has in-frame clones only and misses some. The sample yields hundreds of thousands of clones, over 65% seen once. The clonotype was recovered from a woman aged 18-29 years in good health and CMV-seronegative. The V call is TRBV6-5, the J call TRBJ1-5, with a tentative D call TRBD1 (5 bases). The sequencing sample was made of PBMCs. The CDR3 spells CASTPGWGPDQPQHF. CDR3 coding DNA: TGTGCCAGCACCCCCGGGTGGGGACCCGATCAGCCCCAGCATTTT.